The clone carrying this T cell receptor beta chain was counted once. This entry is derived from a study of T cell responses to AZD1222 COVID-19 vaccine. The germline gives CDR1 MGHRA, CDR2 YSYEKL. Trimming removed 0 bases from V and 8 bases from J, with 27 bases in between. This CDR3 is built from 19 residues. Using immunoSEQ multiplex PCR, the repertoire was profiled, and TCRdb retains in-frame clones only, with some absent. Of about 180,000 clones in the sample, roughly 91% were seen once. The chain has TRBV4-1 and TRBJ2-3; D is ambiguous. The sample here was peripheral blood, taken 28 days after the second AZD1222 dose. This TCR came from an adult who received the AZD1222 COVID-19 vaccine. CDR3 protein: CASSQEPPRRSGSSSTQYF. CDR3 DNA: TGCGCCAGCAGCCAAGAACCCCCGCGCAGGTCCGGGTCCTCTAGTACGCAGTATTTT.